This T cell receptor beta chain was identified during a study of blood T cell repertoires in COVID-19. The repertoire was sequenced with immunoSEQ multiplex PCR; TCRdb's copy has only in-frame clones and lacks some. The repertoire has 9,500 to 11,000 clones, roughly 85% of them found once; the top ten carry about a quarter. The V end lost 0 bases, the J end lost 2 bases, and 8 bases lay between the germline ends. Germline lookup yields CDR1 LGHDT and CDR2 YNNKEL (reference sequence). The CDR3 is 16 residues long. This rearrangement joins TRBV3-1 (or the pseudogene TRBV3-2) to TRBJ2-6; D is ambiguous. The clonotype was recovered from a man younger than 40 with active or convalescent COVID-19. Sequencing was carried out using peripheral blood. The CDR3 DNA follows: TGTGCCAGCAGCCAAGATTCCAACACTGGGGCCAACGTCCTGACTTTC. This codes for CASSQDSNTGANVLTF.